This T cell receptor beta chain was identified in a study of T cell repertoires in cytomegalovirus infection. V lost 4 bases, J lost 4 bases, and 26 bases lay in between. The CDR3 length is 19 residues. The germline V gene encodes CDR1 SGHNT and CDR2 YYREEE (reference sequence). TCRdb redid the calling of the reads with MiXCR, one entry per CDR3 protein. The sample records around 750,000 distinct CDR3 sequences, over 25% being singletons. Worth noting for this clonotype: Antigen specificity is unknown.

The V and J genes are TRBV5-4 and TRBJ1-4; D is unresolved. The sequencing here drew on cultured CD8+ T cells from PBMCs, taken from culture after CMV antigen stimulation. The sequence derives from a human donor in good health (CMV status not recorded). Some clones in this sample may be carry-over from other donors' samples. The CDR3 DNA sequence: TGTGCCAGCAGCCAGAGGACGCAAACTACCATCCCGGGTAATGAAAAACTGTTTTTT. Translating it yields CASSQRTQTTIPGNEKLFF. The full variable domain, in which reference TRBV5-4 and TRBJ1-4 provide the parts outside the CDR3, is ETGVTQSPTHLIKTRGQQVTLRCSSQSGHNTVSWYQQALGQGPQFIFQYYREEENGRGNFPPRFSGLQFPNYSSELNVNALELDDSALYLCASSQRTQTTIPGNEKLFFGSGTQLSVL.